Following are 6 T cell receptor beta chains from one sample sequenced in a study of shared clonotypes between healthy human individuals. Produced via immunoSEQ multiplex PCR; TCRdb's table is partial and in-frame only. The sample records about 700,000 clones, around 67% being singletons. The sample was memory CD4+ T cells sorted from blood. As to subset: CD45RA-negative fraction. The receptors originated from a woman aged 30 to 39 in good health.

This clone was recorded once. V usage is TRBV7-2 and J usage is TRBJ1-5; D gene unclear. CDR3 size: 13 residues. V lost 1 base and J 7 bases, leaving 8 bases between the germline ends. CDR1 is SGHTA and CDR2 is FQGNSA in the germline V gene. The CDR3 sequence is CASSLGKLQPQHF. CDR3 coding DNA: TGTGCCAGCAGCTTAGGGAAGCTGCAGCCCCAGCATTTT.

The V gene is TRBV15, the J gene TRBJ1-1; D is perhaps TRBD1 (6 bases). The V and J ends lost 10 bases and 1 base respectively, with 10 bases between them. The CDR3 extends over 12 amino acids. Germline V gene data show CDR1 as LNHNV and CDR2 as YYDKDF (reference sequence). CDR3 protein: CAIGQKNTEAFF. CDR3 in DNA: TGTGCCATAGGACAGAAGAACACTGAAGCTTTCTTT.

V is TRBV27 and J is TRBJ1-1; D is unresolved. The length of the CDR3 is 14 residues. The germline V and J ends were trimmed by 4 bases and 4 bases, with 13 bases remaining between them. The germline CDR1 and CDR2 sequences are MNHEY and SMNVEV (reference sequence). The CDR3 region is CASSSRPDATEAFF. CDR3 DNA: TGTGCCAGCAGTTCCCGGCCGGACGCCACTGAAGCTTTCTTT.

The rearrangement uses TRBV7-8 and TRBJ2-2, with TRBD1 matching over 10 bases. CDR1 and CDR2 (germline): SGHVS, FQNEAQ. The J segment lost 7 bases and the V segment lost 7 bases, leaving 9 bases of the junction unmatched. This CDR3 has 15 residues. The CDR3, as DNA: TGTGCCAGCACCCGGGACAGGGGATCGGTCGGGGAGCTGTTTTTT. Amino acid sequence: CASTRDRGSVGELFF.

The chain combines TRBV2 with TRBJ2-3, with D perhaps TRBD2 (6 bases). The CDR3 runs 11 residues. V was cut by 10 bases and J by 6 bases, with 11 bases left in between. Germline values: CDR1 SNHLY, CDR2 FYNNEI. CDR3 DNA sequence: TGTGCCACCCAGGGACTTGATACGCAGTATTTT. It encodes CATQGLDTQYF.

This clone was seen a few times. The chain uses TRBV27 and TRBJ1-5, with TRBD1 matching 11 bases. The CDR3 is made up of 17 amino acids. Germline values: CDR1 MNHEY, CDR2 SMNVEV (reference sequence). The V gene end was trimmed by 0 bases and the J gene end by 6 bases; junction bases not matched to a gene: 7. Here the CDR3 DNA reads TGTGCCAGCAGTTTATCGATCCGGGACAGGGGGAGTCAGCCCCAGCATTTT. It specifies CASSLSIRDRGSQPQHF.